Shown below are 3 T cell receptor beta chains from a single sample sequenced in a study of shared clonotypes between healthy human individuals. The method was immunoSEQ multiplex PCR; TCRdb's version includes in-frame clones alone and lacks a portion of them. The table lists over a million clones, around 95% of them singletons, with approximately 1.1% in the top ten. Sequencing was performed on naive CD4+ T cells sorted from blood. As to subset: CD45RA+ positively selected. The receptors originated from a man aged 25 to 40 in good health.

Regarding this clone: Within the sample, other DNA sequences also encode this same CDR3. The CDR3 here is CASSPGTDNQPQHF. CDR3 nucleotides: TGTGCCAGCTCACCAGGGACCGATAATCAGCCCCAGCATTTT. The V and J genes are TRBV18 and TRBJ1-5, with D maybe TRBD1 (5 bases). Looked up from germline, CDR1 is KGHSH and CDR2 is LQKENI. V dropped 2 bases and J dropped 4 bases, with 9 bases sitting between them. The CDR3 contains 14 residues. The variable domain in full, completed from reference TRBV18 and TRBJ1-5, reads NAGVMQNPRHLVRRRGQEARLRCSPMKGHSHVYWYRQLPEEGLKFMVYLQKENIIDESGMPKERFSAEFPKEGPSILRIQQVVRGDSAAYFCASSPGTDNQPQHFGDGTRLSIL.

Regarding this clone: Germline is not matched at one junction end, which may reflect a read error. The CDR3 DNA reads TGTGCCAGCAGCTCTATAGGACAGGGTCAAGGGACCCAGTACTTC. As protein: CASSSIGQGQGTQYF. The chain recombines TRBV7-3 with TRBJ2-5; 8 positions match TRBD1. Germline CDR1 is SGHTA and CDR2 is FQGTGA. This CDR3 spans 15 amino acids.

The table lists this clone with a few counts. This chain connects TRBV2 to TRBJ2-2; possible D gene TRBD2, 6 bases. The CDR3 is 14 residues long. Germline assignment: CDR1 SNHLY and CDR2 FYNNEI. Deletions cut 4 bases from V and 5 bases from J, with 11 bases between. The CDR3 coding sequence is TGTGCCAGCAGTGTACTAGCTAGAACCGGGGAGCTGTTTTTT. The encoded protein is CASSVLARTGELFF.